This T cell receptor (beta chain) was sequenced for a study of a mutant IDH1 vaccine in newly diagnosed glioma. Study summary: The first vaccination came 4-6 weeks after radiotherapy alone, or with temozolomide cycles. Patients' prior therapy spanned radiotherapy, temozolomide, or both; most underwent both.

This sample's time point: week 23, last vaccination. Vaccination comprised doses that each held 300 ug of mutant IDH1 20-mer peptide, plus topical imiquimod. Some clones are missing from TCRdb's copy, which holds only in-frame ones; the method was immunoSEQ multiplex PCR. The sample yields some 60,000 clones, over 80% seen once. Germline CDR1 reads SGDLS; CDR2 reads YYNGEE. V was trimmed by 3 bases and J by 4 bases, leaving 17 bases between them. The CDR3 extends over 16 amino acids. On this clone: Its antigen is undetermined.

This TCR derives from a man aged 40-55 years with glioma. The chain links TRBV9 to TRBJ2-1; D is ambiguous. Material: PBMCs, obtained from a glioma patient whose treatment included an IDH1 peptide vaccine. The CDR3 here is CASSERREVGYNEQFF. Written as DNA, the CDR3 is TGTGCCAGCAGCGAGAGGCGTGAAGTGGGTTACAATGAGCAGTTCTTC.